The 4 T cell receptor beta chains listed next were all sequenced from one sample in a study of OX40 agonist ivuxolimab in advanced cancers. Assay used: immunoSEQ multiplex PCR; TCRdb lists only in-frame clones, some missing. The sample contains roughly 15,000 clones, about 89% of which appear only once. The specimen comprised CD4+ or CD8+ T cells sorted from blood, sampled in a trial of the OX40 agonist ivuxolimab. All receptors come from an adult with an advanced solid tumor such as melanoma, head and neck, liver or kidney cancer.

This sequence joins TRBV25-1 and TRBJ1-2; no firm D call. CDR1 is MGHDK and CDR2 is SYGVNS in the germline V gene. The CDR3 is made up of 16 amino acids. Between the trimmed V and J ends, which lost 5 bases and 4 bases, there was a span of 20 bases. CDR3 sequence: CASSKIVTGKTYGYTF. The CDR3 coding sequence is TGTGCCAGCAGTAAGATAGTAACTGGAAAGACCTATGGCTACACCTTC.

This chain links TRBV7-3 with TRBJ2-7, with 12 bases fitting TRBD2. J was trimmed by 5 bases and V by 3 bases; bases with no gene match: 5. This CDR3 has 15 amino acids. Per the germline V gene, CDR1 is SGHTA and CDR2 is FQGTGA. This CDR3 reads CASSFPTSGSDEQYF. For the CDR3, the DNA is TGTGCCAGCAGCTTTCCGACTAGCGGGAGCGACGAGCAGTACTTC. The full variable domain, with the rest looked up from reference TRBV7-3 and TRBJ2-7, is GAGVSQTPSNKVTEKGKYVELRCDPISGHTALYWYRQSLGQGPEFLIYFQGTGAADDSGLPNDRFFAVRPEGSVSTLKIQRTERGDSAVYLCASSFPTSGSDEQYFGPGTRLTVT.

V usage is TRBV6-4 and J usage is TRBJ2-3; D is unresolved. The CDR3 spans 14 residues. V was trimmed by 2 bases and J by 5 bases, leaving 11 bases between them. The germline gives CDR1 MRHNA, CDR2 SNTAGT. CDR3 sequence reads: CASSDKGVGDTQYF. The CDR3 DNA is TGTGCCAGCAGTGACAAGGGTGTAGGAGATACGCAGTATTTT.

The chain recombines TRBV19 with TRBJ2-7; tentative D call: TRBD1 (5 bases). The CDR3 spans 14 residues. Germline lookup yields CDR1 LNHDA and CDR2 SQIVND (reference sequence). V was trimmed by 5 bases and J by 3 bases, leaving 14 bases between them. The CDR3 reads CASSPLGPFYEQYF. The CDR3 DNA reads as TGTGCCAGTAGTCCCTTGGGGCCGTTCTACGAGCAGTACTTC.